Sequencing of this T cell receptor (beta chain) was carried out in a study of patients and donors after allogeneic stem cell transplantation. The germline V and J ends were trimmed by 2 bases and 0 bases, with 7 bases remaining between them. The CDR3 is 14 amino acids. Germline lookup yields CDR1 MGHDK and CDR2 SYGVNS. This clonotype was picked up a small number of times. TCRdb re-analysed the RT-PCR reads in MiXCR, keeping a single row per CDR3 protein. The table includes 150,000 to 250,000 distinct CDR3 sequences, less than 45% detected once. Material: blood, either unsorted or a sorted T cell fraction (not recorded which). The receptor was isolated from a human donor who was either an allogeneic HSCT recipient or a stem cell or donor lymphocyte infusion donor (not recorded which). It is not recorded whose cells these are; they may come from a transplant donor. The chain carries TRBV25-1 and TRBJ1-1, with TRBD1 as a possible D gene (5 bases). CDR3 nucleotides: TGTGCCAGCAGTGAAGGGGGGATGAACACTGAAGCTTTCTTT. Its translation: CASSEGGMNTEAFF.